This T cell receptor (beta chain) was documented in a study of T cells in Graves' hyperthyroidism and ophthalmopathy. Germline trimming cut 3 bases from V and 7 bases from J; bases unmatched to any gene: 8. The CDR3 is 17 amino acids. Looked up from germline, CDR1 is LNHDA and CDR2 is SQIVND (reference sequence). Using RNA transcripts as the source, TCR beta CDR3 regions were amplified. TCR CDR3 underwent first-round RT-PCR with the HTBI primer set. One entry per CDR3 protein results from TCRdb running MiXCR on the multiplex PCR reads. This table has a few hundred thousand distinct CDR3 sequences, about an eighth appearing once.

The specimen sequenced was blood. This TCR was sampled from a woman under 30 with Graves' hyperthyroidism. The chain carries TRBV19 and TRBJ1-6; TRBD1 agrees at 11 bases. In DNA form, the CDR3 reads TGTGCCAGTAGTATGAACTTGGACAGGGGGCGAAATTCACCCCTCCACTTT. Encoded protein: CASSMNLDRGRNSPLHF.